Presented here are 16 T cell receptor beta chains from one specimen sequenced in a study of T cells in localized non-small cell lung cancer. Sequenced by immunoSEQ multiplex PCR; TCRdb stores in-frame clones only, minus some. The sample contains around 9,600 clones, around nine tenths of which appear only once. This material consisted of peripheral blood, taken before any cancer treatment. The receptors were sampled from a female donor older than 55 with stage II squamous cell lung carcinoma.

This sequence joins TRBV5-1 and TRBJ2-2; 12 bases match TRBD2. The V and J ends lost 4 bases and 8 bases, in that order; junction bases with no gene match: 9. Looked up from germline, CDR1 is SGHRS and CDR2 is YFSETQ. CDR3 size: 16 residues. The CDR3 bases are TGCGCCAGCAGCCCGACTAGCGGGGGTATTTCGGGGGAGCTGTTTTTT. It yields the protein CASSPTSGGISGELFF.

This clone was seen only once. Other DNA sequences in the sample encode the same CDR3. V usage is TRBV7-2 and J usage is TRBJ1-5; unclear D gene. Germline CDR1 SGHTA, CDR2 FQGNSA. Between the trimmed V and J ends, which lost 5 bases and 4 bases, there was a span of 12 bases. The CDR3 is 14 residues long. In DNA, the CDR3 is TGTGCCAGCAGCCTAGACGGTAGTAATCAGCCCCAGCATTTT. It is translated as CASSLDGSNQPQHF.

The V gene is TRBV28, the J gene TRBJ2-7, with a tentative D call TRBD1 (9 bases). Germline V CDR1 and CDR2: MDHEN, SYDVKM. The CDR3 runs to 16 residues. V lost 5 bases, J lost 3 bases, and 20 bases lay in between. CDR3: CASSAPGGTGSYEQYV. The CDR3 nucleotides are TGTGCCAGCAGTGCGCCGGGGGGGACAGGGAGCTACGAGCAGTACGTC.

The rearrangement links TRBV20-1 to TRBJ2-2; the D is unclear. This CDR3 has 11 residues. Germline CDR1 and CDR2: DFQATT and SNEGSKA (reference sequence). Deletions cut 1 base from V and 8 bases from J, with 5 bases between. In DNA form, the CDR3 reads TGCAGTGCTAGAGCCGGAGGGGAGCTGTTTTTT. Protein: CSARAGGELFF.

V is TRBV5-8 and J is TRBJ2-7; tentatively, D is TRBD1 (6 bases). V was pared by 0 bases and J by 5 bases, with 12 bases between. The germline V gene encodes CDR1 SGHTS and CDR2 YDEGEE. This CDR3 has 14 residues. This chain's CDR3 is CASSLAPGENEQYF. In DNA, the CDR3 is TGTGCCAGCAGCTTGGCCCCAGGGGAAAACGAGCAGTACTTC.

The J gene is TRBJ2-3, the V gene TRBV18; possible D gene TRBD1, 5 bases. Per the germline V gene, CDR1 is KGHSH and CDR2 is LQKENI. Trimming stripped 1 base from V and 2 bases from J, with 13 bases between. This CDR3 has 16 amino acids. The CDR3 DNA reads TGTGCCAGCTCACCACGAGTAGGGGCGATCACAGATACGCAGTATTTT. Protein product: CASSPRVGAITDTQYF.

This rearrangement joins TRBV28 to TRBJ1-2; D remains unclear. The V gene lost 2 bases and the J gene lost 6 bases, with 19 bases spanning the gap. Germline V lookup: CDR1 MDHEN, CDR2 SYDVKM. The CDR3 has 16 amino acids. The CDR3 protein is CASSLTGGQAGNGYTF. CDR3 in DNA: TGTGCCAGCAGTTTAACTGGAGGGCAGGCGGGTAATGGCTACACCTTC.

This clone was counted a single time. This chain connects TRBV18 to TRBJ1-5; D remains unclear. Trimming removed 6 bases at V and 2 bases at J, with 11 bases between. Germline V gives CDR1 KGHSH, CDR2 LQKENI. CDR3 length: 14 amino acids. CDR3 nucleotides: TGTGCCAGCTCGGAGAGGGTGGGCAATCAGCCCCAGCATTTT. Translated: CASSERVGNQPQHF.

This clone appeared once. This chain uses TRBV19 with TRBJ2-6; D not certain. Germline-derived CDR1 and CDR2 are LNHDA and SQIVND (reference sequence). Trimming pared 5 bases from V and 2 bases from J, leaving 7 bases between. The CDR3 consists of 14 residues. DNA for the CDR3: TGTGCCAGTAGTCCCGTTACTGGGGCCAACGTCCTGACTTTC. Protein product: CASSPVTGANVLTF.

The CDR3 loop reads CASSFRAGETQYF. CDR3 sequence (DNA): TGTGCCAGCAGCTTTAGAGCGGGAGAGACCCAGTACTTC. The V call is TRBV5-8, the J call TRBJ2-5; the D gene is possibly TRBD2 (6 bases). The germline gives CDR1 SGHTS, CDR2 YDEGEE. V lost 2 bases and J 4 bases, leaving 9 bases between the germline ends. The CDR3 totals 13 residues.

The CDR3: CASIRDRVMNTEAFF. The CDR3 DNA follows: TGTGCCAGCATCAGGGACAGGGTCATGAACACTGAAGCTTTCTTT. The chain joins TRBV2 to TRBJ1-1, with 9 bases fitting TRBD1. The CDR3 sequence is 15 residues long. The V segment lost 7 bases and the J segment 0 bases; nucleotides outside the gene matches: 6. In germline, CDR1 is SNHLY, CDR2 FYNNEI.

The chain couples TRBV9 to TRBJ2-5; 8 bases match TRBD2. This CDR3 is built from 15 residues. CDR1 and CDR2 from the germline V gene are SGDLS and YYNGEE. V was pared by 0 bases and J by 2 bases, with 3 bases of the junction left unmatched. The chain's CDR3 is CASSVVPGGQETQYF. CDR3 nucleotide sequence: TGTGCCAGCAGCGTAGTGCCGGGGGGGCAAGAGACCCAGTACTTC.

The chain employs TRBV19 and TRBJ1-5; D may be TRBD1 (5 bases). This CDR3 region has 16 residues. Germline loops: CDR1 LNHDA, CDR2 SQIVND (reference sequence). V shed 6 bases and J shed 0 bases, with 15 bases lying between them. The DNA of the CDR3 is TGTGCCAGTAGAGGGACCGAACGTTATAGCAATCAGCCCCAGCATTTT. As protein: CASRGTERYSNQPQHF.

This chain uses TRBV27 with TRBJ2-1; 9 bases map to TRBD2. The CDR3 loop spans 18 amino acids. Germline V lookup: CDR1 MNHEY, CDR2 SMNVEV (reference sequence). V dropped 5 bases and J dropped 2; count of bases not matched to a gene: 13. CDR3 amino acids: CASSPLVGLAGTYNEQFF. The DNA for the CDR3 is TGTGCCAGCAGTCCCCTCGTGGGGCTAGCGGGAACCTACAATGAGCAGTTCTTC.

The chain uses TRBV28 and TRBJ1-1; no clear D. The CDR3 has 12 residues. V was cut by 2 bases and J by 8 bases, with 9 bases left in between. CDR1 and CDR2 (germline): MDHEN, SYDVKM. This chain's CDR3 is CASSLRSGEAFF. CDR3 sequence (DNA): TGTGCCAGCAGTTTACGATCAGGCGAAGCTTTCTTT. Filled out from reference TRBV28 and TRBJ1-1, the complete variable domain reads DVKVTQSSRYLVKRTGEKVFLECVQDMDHENMFWYRQDPGLGLRLIYFSYDVKMKEKGDIPEGYSVSREKKERFSLILESASTNQTSMYLCASSLRSGEAFFGQGTRLTVV.

This clone is classed as large. This rearrangement joins TRBV11-3 to TRBJ1-5; TRBD1 might be the D (6 bases). Germline loops: CDR1 SGHNT, CDR2 YENEEA. The V end lost 6 bases, the J end lost 2 bases, and 11 bases lay between the germline ends. This CDR3 has 14 residues. The CDR3 is CASSLDSRNQPQHF. DNA for the CDR3: TGTGCCAGCAGTTTGGACAGTCGCAATCAGCCCCAGCATTTT.